This record covers a single TCR beta chain. This specimen comes from a study of control samples from healthy donors and cancer patients. V was shortened by 5 bases and J by 2 bases, with 6 bases between the two germline ends. The CDR3 is 12 residues long. The germline V gene encodes CDR1 SGHVS and CDR2 FQNEAQ. Data came from immunoSEQ multiplex PCR; TCRdb stores just in-frame clones and leaves some out. The sample has 100,000 to 120,000 clones; over 75% are singletons. The sample comprised PBMCs. The sequence derives from a woman in her fifties or sixties with lung cancer. This rearrangement joins TRBV7-8 to TRBJ2-5; D remains ambiguous. CDR3 in DNA: TGTGCCAGCAGCCGCGATCAAGAGACCCAGTACTTC. This gives the protein CASSRDQETQYF.